The 9 T cell receptor beta chains listed next were all sequenced from one sample in a study of cytotoxic CD8 clonotypes in ibrutinib-treated CLL. Profiling relied on immunoSEQ multiplex PCR, and the TCRdb table lists in-frame clones only, not all of them. The sample has nearly 300,000 clones, more than 70% seen once. The sequences come from PBMCs, collected at disease progression, from a patient treated with ibrutinib. The receptors shown here come from a human donor with chronic lymphocytic leukemia.

The gene calls are TRBV25-1 and TRBJ2-1, with 10 bases fitting TRBD2. The V gene's germline CDR1 is MGHDK and CDR2 SYGVNS. The CDR3 covers 14 residues. With 2 bases clipped from V and 9 bases from J, the junction kept 4 bases outside the gene matches. The CDR3 spells CASSERASGGEQFF. As DNA, the CDR3 is TGTGCCAGCAGTGAACGGGCTAGCGGGGGTGAGCAGTTCTTC.

The V and J genes are TRBV11-3 and TRBJ1-5; TRBD1 agrees at 8 bases. This CDR3 region has 17 residues. Germline trimming cut 6 bases from V and 0 bases from J; bases unmatched to any gene: 10. Germline assignment: CDR1 SGHNT and CDR2 YENEEA. As DNA, the CDR3 is TGTGCCAGCAGTTGCGACAGGGGACCTTCTAGCAATCAGCCCCAGCATTTT. This gives the protein CASSCDRGPSSNQPQHF.

The J gene is TRBJ1-2, the V gene TRBV28; unclear D gene. Germline CDR1 is MDHEN and CDR2 is SYDVKM. CDR3 length equals 13 residues. The V end was cut by 4 bases, the J end by 8 bases, with 14 bases between. The CDR3 sequence is CASSSSRAKGYTF. CDR3 sequence (DNA): TGTGCCAGCAGTTCCTCGAGGGCAAAGGGCTACACCTTC.

DNA of the CDR3: TGTGCCAGTAGCTGGGTGGGGAGCACAGATACGCAGTATTTT. Translation gives CASSWVGSTDTQYF. J is TRBJ2-3 and V is TRBV19; D not resolved. Between the trimmed V and J ends, which lost 6 bases and 0 bases, there was a span of 10 bases. This CDR3 spans 14 amino acids. The V gene's germline CDR1 is LNHDA and CDR2 SQIVND (reference sequence).

This chain links TRBV2 with TRBJ1-3; perhaps TRBD1 as D (5 bases). CDR3 size: 12 residues. The germline V gene has CDR1 SNHLY and CDR2 FYNNEI. Between the trimmed V and J ends, which lost 5 bases and 8 bases, there was a span of 10 bases. For the CDR3, the DNA is TGTGCCAGCAGTATGGCGGGGGACACCATATATTTT. It codes for CASSMAGDTIYF.

J is TRBJ1-1 and V is TRBV6-5, with unresolved D. V lost 6 bases, J lost 0 bases, and 14 bases lay in between. The V gene's germline CDR1 is MNHEY and CDR2 SVGAGI. The CDR3 spans 15 residues. The CDR3 reads CASSRIGLVNTEAFF. In DNA, the CDR3 is TGTGCCAGCAGCCGAATAGGGTTGGTGAACACTGAAGCTTTCTTT.

This clone came up a few times. The rearrangement links TRBV5-1 to TRBJ2-7; D is perhaps TRBD2 (6 bases). The V end lost 0 bases, the J end lost 3 bases, and 10 bases lay between the germline ends. The CDR3 runs to 14 residues. In germline, CDR1 is SGHRS, CDR2 YFSETQ. The CDR3 region is CASSLGGGGYEQYF. The CDR3 region has the DNA TGCGCCAGCAGCTTGGGGGGAGGAGGCTACGAGCAGTACTTC.

This rearrangement joins TRBV9 to TRBJ1-1; D gene ambiguous. CDR3 length: 13 residues. In germline, CDR1 is SGDLS, CDR2 YYNGEE. V shed 2 bases and J shed 3 bases, with 8 bases lying between them. CDR3 nucleotide sequence: TGTGCCAGCAGCGTTTCACAGTACACTGAAGCTTTCTTT. Translation: CASSVSQYTEAFF.

The chain links TRBV4-1 to TRBJ2-7; D not resolved. Germline lookup yields CDR1 MGHRA and CDR2 YSYEKL. The CDR3 has 13 residues. Trimming took off 2 bases at V and 6 bases at J, with 11 bases between the two ends. This CDR3 is CASSQTPPSEQYF. In DNA form, the CDR3 reads TGCGCCAGCAGCCAAACCCCCCCTAGCGAGCAGTACTTC.